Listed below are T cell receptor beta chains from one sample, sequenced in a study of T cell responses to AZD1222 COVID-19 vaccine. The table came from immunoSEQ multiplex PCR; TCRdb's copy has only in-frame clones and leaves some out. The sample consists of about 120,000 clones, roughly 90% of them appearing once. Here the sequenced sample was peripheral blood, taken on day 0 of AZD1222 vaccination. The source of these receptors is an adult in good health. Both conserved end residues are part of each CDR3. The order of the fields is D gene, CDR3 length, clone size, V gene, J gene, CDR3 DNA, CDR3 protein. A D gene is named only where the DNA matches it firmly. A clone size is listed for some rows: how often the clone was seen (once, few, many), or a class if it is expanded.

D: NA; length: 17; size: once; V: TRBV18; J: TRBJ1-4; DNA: TGTGCCAGCTCACCACTGAACAGTCCCTCAACTAATGAAAAACTGTTTTTT; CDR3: CASSPLNSPSTNEKLFF
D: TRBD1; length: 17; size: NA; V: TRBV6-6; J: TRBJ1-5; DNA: TGTGCCAGCAGTCCACGGGACAGGGGACCGGGCAATCAGCCCCAGCATTTT; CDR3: CASSPRDRGPGNQPQHF
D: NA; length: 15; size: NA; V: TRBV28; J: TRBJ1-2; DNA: TGTGCCAGCAGTTCCCCCGCCGAGGCAGTCTATGGCTACACCTTC; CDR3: CASSSPAEAVYGYTF
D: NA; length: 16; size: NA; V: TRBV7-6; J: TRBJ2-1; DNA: TGTGCCAGCAGCTTATGGCAGTGGAGGGAAGACAATGAGCAGTTCTTC; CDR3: CASSLWQWREDNEQFF
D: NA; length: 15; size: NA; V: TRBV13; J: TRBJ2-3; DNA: TGTGCCAGCAGCTTACGGGGGGCGACTACAGATACGCAGTATTTT; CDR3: CASSLRGATTDTQYF
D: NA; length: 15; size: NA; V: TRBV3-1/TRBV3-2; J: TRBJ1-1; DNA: TGTGCCAGCAGCCCCGGACGGATGGGTTTCTTTGCGGCTTTCTTT; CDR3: CASSPGRMGFFAAFF
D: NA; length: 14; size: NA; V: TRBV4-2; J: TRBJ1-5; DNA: TGTGCCAGCAGCCAAGAAGGGGTAAGTCAGCCCCAGCATTTT; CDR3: CASSQEGVSQPQHF
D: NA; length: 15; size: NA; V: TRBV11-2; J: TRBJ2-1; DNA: TGTGCCAGCAGCTTAGAGAGTAGTGGAGAGTTTGAGCAGTTCTTC; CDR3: CASSLESSGEFEQFF
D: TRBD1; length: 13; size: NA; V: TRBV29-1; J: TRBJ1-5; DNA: TGCAGCGTGGGGACAGGGGTGAATCAGCCCCAGCATTTT; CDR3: CSVGTGVNQPQHF
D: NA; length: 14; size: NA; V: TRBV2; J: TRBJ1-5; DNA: TGTGCCAGCAGACGTGACGATAGCAATCAGCCCCAGCATTTT; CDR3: CASRRDDSNQPQHF
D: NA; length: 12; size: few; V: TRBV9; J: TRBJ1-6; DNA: TGTGCCAGCAGCGTAGGGACATCACCCCTCCACTTT; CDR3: CASSVGTSPLHF